This T cell receptor (beta chain) was sequenced during a study of T cells in Graves' hyperthyroidism and ophthalmopathy. There were TCR beta CDR3 regions amplified from RNA transcripts. Using the HTBI primer set, a first-round RT-PCR was run on the TCR CDR3. TCRdb re-analysed the multiplex PCR reads in MiXCR, keeping a single row per CDR3 protein. Among 490,000 or so distinct CDR3 sequences listed, about 20% were seen once. Germline assignment: CDR1 SGHRS and CDR2 YFSETQ. Trimming stripped 3 bases from V and 4 bases from J, with 13 bases between. CDR3 size: 14 residues. In regard to this clonotype: No antigen is known for it.

The study's findings and limits: It was a median approximately 7.1 months before onset that the model predicted ophthalmopathy.

Sequenced sample: blood. This TCR was recovered from a woman between 70 and 85 years old with Graves' ophthalmopathy. The chain uses TRBV5-1 and TRBJ2-5; a possible D gene is TRBD1 (6 bases). Here the CDR3 reads CASSYSGARETQYF. The CDR3 region has the DNA TGCGCCAGCAGCTACTCAGGGGCGCGAGAGACCCAGTACTTC.